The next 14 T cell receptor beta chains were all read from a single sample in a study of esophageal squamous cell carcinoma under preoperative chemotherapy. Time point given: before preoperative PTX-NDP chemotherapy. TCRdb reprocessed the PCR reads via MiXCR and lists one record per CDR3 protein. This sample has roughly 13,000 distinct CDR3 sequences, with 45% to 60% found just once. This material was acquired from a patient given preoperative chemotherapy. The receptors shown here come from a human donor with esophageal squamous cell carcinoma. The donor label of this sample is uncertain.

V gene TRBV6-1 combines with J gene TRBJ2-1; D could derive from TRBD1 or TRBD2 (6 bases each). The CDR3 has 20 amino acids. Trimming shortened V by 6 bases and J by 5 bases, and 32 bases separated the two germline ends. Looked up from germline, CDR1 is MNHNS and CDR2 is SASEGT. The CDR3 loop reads CASSPSWSLAGHNGDNEQFF. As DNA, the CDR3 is TGTGCCAGCAGCCCATCTTGGAGCCTGGCGGGACATAATGGGGACAATGAGCAGTTCTTC.

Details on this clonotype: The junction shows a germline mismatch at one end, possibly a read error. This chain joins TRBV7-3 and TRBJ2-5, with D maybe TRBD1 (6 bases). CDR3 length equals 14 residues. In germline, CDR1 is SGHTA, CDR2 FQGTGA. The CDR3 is CASSGGGDQDTQYF. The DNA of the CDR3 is TGTGCCAGCAGCGGGGGCGGAGACCAAGATACGCAGTATTTC.

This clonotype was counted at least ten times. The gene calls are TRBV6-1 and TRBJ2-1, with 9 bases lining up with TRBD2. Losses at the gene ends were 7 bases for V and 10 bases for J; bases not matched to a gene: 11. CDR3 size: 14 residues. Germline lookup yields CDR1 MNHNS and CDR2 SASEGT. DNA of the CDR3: TGTGCCAGCATGGGCGGGGGGGCGCGGGTAGAGCAGTTCTTC. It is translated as CASMGGGARVEQFF.

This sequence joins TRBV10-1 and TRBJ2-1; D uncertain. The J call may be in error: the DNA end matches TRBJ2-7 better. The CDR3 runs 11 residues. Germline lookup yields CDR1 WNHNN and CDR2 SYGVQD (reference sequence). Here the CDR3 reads CASSDGREQYF. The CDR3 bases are TGCGCCAGCAGTGACGGCCGGGAGCAGTACTTC.

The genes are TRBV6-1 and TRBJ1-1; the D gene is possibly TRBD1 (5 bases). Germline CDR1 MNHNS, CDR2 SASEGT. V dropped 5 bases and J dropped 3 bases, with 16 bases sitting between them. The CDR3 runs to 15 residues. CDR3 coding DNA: TGTGCCAGCAGTCGATTACTTCCGGGGGACACTGAAGCTTTCTTT. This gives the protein CASSRLLPGDTEAFF.

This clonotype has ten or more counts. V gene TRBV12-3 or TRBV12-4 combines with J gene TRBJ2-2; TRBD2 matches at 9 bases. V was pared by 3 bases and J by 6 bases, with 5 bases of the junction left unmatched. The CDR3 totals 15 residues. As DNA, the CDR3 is TGTGCCAGCAGTTTCGGTAGCGGGAGCCCCGGGGAGCTGTTTTTT. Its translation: CASSFGSGSPGELFF.

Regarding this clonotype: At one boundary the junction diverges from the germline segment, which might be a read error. The CDR3 region has the DNA TGTGCCAGCAGAGTATGGGGGGGCAAAGAGACCCAGTACTTT. This gives the protein CASRVWGGKETQYF. This chain connects TRBV6-1 to TRBJ2-3, with D maybe TRBD2 (7 bases). CDR1 MNHNS and CDR2 SASEGT come from the germline V gene. This CDR3 has 14 residues.

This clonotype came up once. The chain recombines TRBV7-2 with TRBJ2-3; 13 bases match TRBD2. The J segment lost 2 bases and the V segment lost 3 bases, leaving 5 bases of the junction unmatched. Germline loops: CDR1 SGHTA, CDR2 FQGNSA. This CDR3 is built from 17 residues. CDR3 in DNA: TGTGCCAGCAGCTTGGCCGGGACTAGCGGGAACACAGATACGCAGTATTTT. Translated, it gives CASSLAGTSGNTDTQYF. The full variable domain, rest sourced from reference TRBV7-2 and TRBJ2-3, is GAGVSQSPSNKVTEKGKDVELRCDPISGHTALYWYRQSLGQGLEFLIYFQGNSAPDKSGLPSDRFSAERTGGSVSTLTIQRTQQEDSAVYLCASSLAGTSGNTDTQYFGPGTRLTVL.

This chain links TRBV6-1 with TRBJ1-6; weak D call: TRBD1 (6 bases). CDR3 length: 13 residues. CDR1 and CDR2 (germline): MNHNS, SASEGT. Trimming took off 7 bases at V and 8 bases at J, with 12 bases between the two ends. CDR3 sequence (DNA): TGTGCCAGCACTCGACAGGTGGATTCACCCCTCCACTTT. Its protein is CASTRQVDSPLHF.

CDR3 DNA: TGTGCCAGCAGCTTAGACTACCGGGCGGAGACCCAGTACTTC. It translates to CASSLDYRAETQYF. This chain links TRBV7-2 with TRBJ2-1; D is uncertain. Gene TRBJ2-5 matches the end of the DNA better, so the J call may be wrong. This CDR3 is built from 14 residues. CDR1 and CDR2 from the germline V gene are SGHTA and FQGNSA.

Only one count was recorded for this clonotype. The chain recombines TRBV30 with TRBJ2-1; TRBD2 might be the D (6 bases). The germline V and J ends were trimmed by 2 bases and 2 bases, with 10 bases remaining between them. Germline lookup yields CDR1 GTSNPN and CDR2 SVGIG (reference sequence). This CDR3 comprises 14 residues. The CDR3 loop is CAWSRRGTYNEQFF. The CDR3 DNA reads TGTGCCTGGAGTCGGCGGGGAACCTACAATGAGCAGTTCTTC. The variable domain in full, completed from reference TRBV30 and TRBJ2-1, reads SQTIHQWPATLVQPVGSPLSLECTVEGTSNPNLYWYRQAAGRGLQLLFYSVGIGQISSEVPQNLSASRPQDRQFILSSKKLLLSDSGFYLCAWSRRGTYNEQFFGPGTRLTVL.

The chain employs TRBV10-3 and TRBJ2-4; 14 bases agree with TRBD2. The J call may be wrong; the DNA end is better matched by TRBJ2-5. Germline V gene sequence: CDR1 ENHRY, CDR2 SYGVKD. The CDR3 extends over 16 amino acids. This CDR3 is CAIREGLAGAPETQYF. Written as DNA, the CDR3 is TGTGCCATCAGGGAGGGACTAGCGGGAGCCCCAGAGACCCAGTACTTC.

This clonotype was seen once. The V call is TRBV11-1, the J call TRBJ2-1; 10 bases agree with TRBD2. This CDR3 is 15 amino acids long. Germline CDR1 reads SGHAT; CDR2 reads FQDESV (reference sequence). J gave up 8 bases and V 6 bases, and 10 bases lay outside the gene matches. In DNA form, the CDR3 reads TGTGCCAGCAGGGCGACTGCTAGCGGGAGCTATGAGCAGTTCTTC. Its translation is CASRATASGSYEQFF.

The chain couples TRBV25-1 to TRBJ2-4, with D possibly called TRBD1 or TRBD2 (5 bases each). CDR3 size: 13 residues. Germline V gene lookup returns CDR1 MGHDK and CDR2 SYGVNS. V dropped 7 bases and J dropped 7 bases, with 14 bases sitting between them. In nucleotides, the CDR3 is TGTGCCAGCATGGTCCCAGGGACGAACATTCAGTACTTC. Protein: CASMVPGTNIQYF.